This TCR beta chain came from a study of cytomegalovirus exposure and HLA in healthy donors. The overall study: Around 79 million unique TCRs, all from HLA-typed donors, were included in an early release of the data.

Amplification used 60 Vbeta primers and 13 Jbeta primers. Using immunoSEQ multiplex PCR, the repertoire was profiled, and TCRdb retains in-frame clones only, with some absent. The repertoire holds 36,000 or so clones, 75% to 85% seen once, with approximately 4% in the top ten. Concerning this clone itself: What it recognizes is unknown.

CDR1 is LNHDA and CDR2 is SQIVND in the germline V gene (reference sequence). With 5 bases removed from V and 1 base from J, the gap between germline ends came to 10 bases. This CDR3 is 14 amino acids long. Study-wide points: Exclusion as indistinguishable affected some V segments, including TRBV6-2 and TRBV6-3. Trimming of TCR beta V- and J-genes showed a link, identified in a later analysis, to a missense DCLRE1C variant. Analyses of presence and absence presupposed an approximately uniform sequencing depth across donors.

The rearrangement links TRBV19 to TRBJ2-3; D possibly corresponds to TRBD2 (5 bases). The clonotype originates from a woman under 30 in good health and CMV-seronegative. The sample was PBMCs. The CDR3: CASSRGEGTDTQYF. The CDR3 bases are TGTGCCAGTAGTCGGGGTGAGGGCACAGATACGCAGTATTTT.